The source of this T cell receptor beta chain is a study of blood T cell repertoires in COVID-19 (dated by TCRdb to the early 2020s). For the wider study: Samples from collaborators originated in the United States, Italy and Spain and spanned both the acute and convalescent phases of COVID-19. The material from the prospective study consisted of cDNA or gDNA derived from T cells, B-cell-depleted T cells, or PBMCs. The dataset comprised deeply sampled blood TCRbeta repertoires from subjects exposed to, actively infected with, or recovered from COVID-19. The repertoires were made available in a free public database intended to serve as a resource for research on the immune response to SARS-CoV-2. Samples came from the ongoing ImmuneRACE study (first 160 participants) plus 1,254 subjects from 6 global collaborators. The sample metadata nearly always contained a de-identified subject ID, COVID-19 status, age in years and sex. Where available, HLA class I and class II types were obtained from metadata supplied by the sample provider rather than from assay-based typing. Results and caveats for the whole study, not just this receptor: The amount of clinical and demographic metadata varied by source and participant and was provided uncurated.

TCRbeta CDR3 regions were amplified from genomic DNA by means of the immunoSEQ Assay, a bias-controlled multiplex PCR. Under the source paper's analysis protocol: Within the assay, amplification of reference gene primers was used to estimate how many nucleated cells each sample contained. Sequence reads were collapsed and filtered to measure the absolute abundance of every unique TCRbeta CDR3 rearrangement. For each sample, productive Simpson clonality was calculated as the square root of Simpson's diversity index over productive rearrangements. TCRdb limited this immuneACCESS table to in-frame rearrangements with V and J called. A share of clones is missing; checked studies link under half to unresolved V genes, and the rest is unexplained. V and J calls and clone size are given by that table; D and trimming were obtained from the DNA. Present in this sample are under 130,000 clones, around 89% of which were seen just once. 32% of the sample is taken by the ten largest.

Collaborating institutions collected whole blood in K2EDTA tubes following their own protocols. Collaborator samples were shipped for TCRbeta analysis as frozen whole blood, isolated PBMCs, or DNA extracted from either sample type. Deletion took 2 bases off V and 2 bases off J, with a span of 6 bases between the germline ends. Including cysteine and phenylalanine, the CDR3 has 13 amino acids. Of all the DNA, just the CDR3 is kept, 39 bases in frame from base 1. Reading the germline V gene (reference sequence) gives CDR1 WNHNN and CDR2 SYGVQD. Remarks on this clone: It lacks a known antigen. No base quality values were provided; no much bigger clone lies one nucleotide off.

Input material: peripheral blood. The chain is made from TRBV10-1 and TRBJ1-2; the D region possibly corresponds to TRBD1 (5 bases align). The receptor was isolated from a woman older than 75 with acute or convalescent COVID-19. CDR3 reads: CASSEQGNYGYTF. Here is the DNA: TGCGCCAGCAGTGAGCAGGGAAACTATGGCTACACCTTC.